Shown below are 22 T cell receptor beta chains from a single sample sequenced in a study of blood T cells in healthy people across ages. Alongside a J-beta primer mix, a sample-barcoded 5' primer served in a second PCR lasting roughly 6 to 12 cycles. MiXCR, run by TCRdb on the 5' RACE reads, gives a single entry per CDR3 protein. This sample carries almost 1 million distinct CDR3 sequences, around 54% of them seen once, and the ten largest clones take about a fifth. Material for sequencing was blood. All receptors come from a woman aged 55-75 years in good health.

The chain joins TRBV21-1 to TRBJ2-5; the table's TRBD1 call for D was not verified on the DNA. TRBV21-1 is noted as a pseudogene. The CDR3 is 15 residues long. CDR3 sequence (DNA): TGTGCCAGCAGCAAAGAAGGGGGGGACCAAGAGACCCAGTACTTC. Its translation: CASSKEGGDQETQYF.

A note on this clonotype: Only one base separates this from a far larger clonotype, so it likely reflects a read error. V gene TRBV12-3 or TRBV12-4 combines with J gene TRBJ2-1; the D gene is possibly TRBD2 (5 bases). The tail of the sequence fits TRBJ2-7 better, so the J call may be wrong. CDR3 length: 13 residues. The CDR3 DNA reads TGTGCCAGCTGTTTAGGGAGTTCCTACGAGCAGTACTTC. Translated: CASCLGSSYEQYF.

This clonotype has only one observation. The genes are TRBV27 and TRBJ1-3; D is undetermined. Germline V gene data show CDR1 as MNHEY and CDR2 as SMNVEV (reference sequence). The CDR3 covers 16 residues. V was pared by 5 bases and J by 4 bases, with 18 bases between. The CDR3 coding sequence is TGTGCCAGCAGTCCGGTGTCTCGCTCGGGGGGAAACACCATATATTTT. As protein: CASSPVSRSGGNTIYF.

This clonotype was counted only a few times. The CDR3 reads CATSDNYGYTF. The CDR3 DNA sequence: TGTGCCACCAGTGATAACTATGGCTACACCTTC. The rearrangement uses TRBV24-1 and TRBJ1-2; no firm D call. The CDR3 loop spans 11 amino acids. V lost 3 bases and J lost 2, with 0 bases in between. The germline V gene encodes CDR1 KGHDR and CDR2 SFDVKD.

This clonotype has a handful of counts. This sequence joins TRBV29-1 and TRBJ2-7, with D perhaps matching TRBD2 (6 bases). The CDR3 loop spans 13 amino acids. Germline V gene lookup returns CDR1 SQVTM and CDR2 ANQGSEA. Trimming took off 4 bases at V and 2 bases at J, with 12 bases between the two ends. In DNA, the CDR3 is TGCAGCGTTGGTATGGGGGGACCCTACGAGCAGTACTTC. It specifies CSVGMGGPYEQYF.

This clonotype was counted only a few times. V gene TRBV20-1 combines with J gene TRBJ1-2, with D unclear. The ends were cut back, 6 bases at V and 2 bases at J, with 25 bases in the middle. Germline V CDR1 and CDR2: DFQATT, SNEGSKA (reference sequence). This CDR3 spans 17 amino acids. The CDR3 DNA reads TGCAGTGCCCCCGATTCCGGGCCTCCCTTAGCGAACTATGGCTACACCTTC. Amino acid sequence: CSAPDSGPPLANYGYTF.

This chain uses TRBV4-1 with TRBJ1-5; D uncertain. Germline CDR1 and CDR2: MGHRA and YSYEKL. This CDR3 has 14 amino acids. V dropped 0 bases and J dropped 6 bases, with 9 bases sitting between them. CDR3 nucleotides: TGCGCCAGCAGCCAAGATGGGATAGGTCAGCCCCAGCATTTT. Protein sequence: CASSQDGIGQPQHF.

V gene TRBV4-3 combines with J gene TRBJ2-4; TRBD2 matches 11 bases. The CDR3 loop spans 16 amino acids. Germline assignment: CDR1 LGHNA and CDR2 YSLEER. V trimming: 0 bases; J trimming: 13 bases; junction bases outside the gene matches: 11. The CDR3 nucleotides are TGCGCCAGCAGCCAAGATTTAGCGGGAGGGTACAATGAGCAGTACTTC. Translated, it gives CASSQDLAGGYNEQYF.

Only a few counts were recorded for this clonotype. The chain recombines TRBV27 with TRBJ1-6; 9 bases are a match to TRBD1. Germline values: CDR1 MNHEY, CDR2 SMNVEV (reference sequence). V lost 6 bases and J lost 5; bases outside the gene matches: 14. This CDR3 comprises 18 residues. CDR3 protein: CASSQVGPGQGHNSPLHF. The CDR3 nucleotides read TGTGCCAGCAGCCAAGTTGGACCGGGACAGGGACATAATTCACCCCTCCACTTT.

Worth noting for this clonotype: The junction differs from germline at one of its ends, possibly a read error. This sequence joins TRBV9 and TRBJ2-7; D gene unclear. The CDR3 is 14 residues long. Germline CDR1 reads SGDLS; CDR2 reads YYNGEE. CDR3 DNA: TGTGTCAGCAGCCCCAGGTTTATTCCCTACGAGCAGTACTTC. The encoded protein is CVSSPRFIPYEQYF. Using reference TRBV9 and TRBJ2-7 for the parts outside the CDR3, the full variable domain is DSGVTQTPKHLITATGQRVTLRCSPRSGDLSVYWYQQSLDQGLQFLIQYYNGEERAKGNILERFSAQQFPDLHSELNLSSLELGDSALYFCVSSPRFIPYEQYFGPGTRLTVT.

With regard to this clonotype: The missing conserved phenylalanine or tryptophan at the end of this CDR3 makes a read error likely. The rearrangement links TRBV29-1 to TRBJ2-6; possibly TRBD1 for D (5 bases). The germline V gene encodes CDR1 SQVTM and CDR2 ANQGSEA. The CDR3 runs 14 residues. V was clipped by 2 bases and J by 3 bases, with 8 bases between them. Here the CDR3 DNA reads TGCAGCGTTGAATTAACAGGTGGGGCCAACGTCCTGACTTTA. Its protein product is CSVELTGGANVLTL.

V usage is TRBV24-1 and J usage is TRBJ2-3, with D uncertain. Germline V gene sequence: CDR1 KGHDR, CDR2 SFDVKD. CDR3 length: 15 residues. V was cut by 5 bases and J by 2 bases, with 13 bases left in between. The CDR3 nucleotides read TGTGCCACCAGTGTTCGCGGCAGAAACACAGATACGCAGTATTTT. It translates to CATSVRGRNTDTQYF.

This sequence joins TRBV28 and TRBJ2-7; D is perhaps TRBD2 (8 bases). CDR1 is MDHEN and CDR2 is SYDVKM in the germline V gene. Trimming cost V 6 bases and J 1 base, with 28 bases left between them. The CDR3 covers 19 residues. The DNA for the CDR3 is TGTGCCAGCAGATACCAGGGGGGGCGAGCGGGAGTAACTTCCTACGAGCAGTACTTC. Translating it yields CASRYQGGRAGVTSYEQYF.

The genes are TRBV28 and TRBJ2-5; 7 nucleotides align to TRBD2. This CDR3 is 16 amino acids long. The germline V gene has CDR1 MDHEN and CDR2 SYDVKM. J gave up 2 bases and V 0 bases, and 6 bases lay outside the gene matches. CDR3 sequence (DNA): TGTGCCAGCAGTTTATGGACTAGCCGTAATCAAGAGACCCAGTACTTC. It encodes CASSLWTSRNQETQYF.

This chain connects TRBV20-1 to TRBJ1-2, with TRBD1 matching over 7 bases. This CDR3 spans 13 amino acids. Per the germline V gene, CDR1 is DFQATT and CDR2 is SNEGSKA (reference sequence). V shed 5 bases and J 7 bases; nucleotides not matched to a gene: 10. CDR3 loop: CSAWDSRRGGYTF. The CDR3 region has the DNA TGCAGTGCTTGGGACAGCCGACGTGGTGGCTACACCTTC.

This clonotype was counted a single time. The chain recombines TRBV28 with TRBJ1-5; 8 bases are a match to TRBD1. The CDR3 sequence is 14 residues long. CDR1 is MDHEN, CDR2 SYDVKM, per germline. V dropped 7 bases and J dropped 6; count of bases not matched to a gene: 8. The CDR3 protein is CASIYAGGFQPQHF. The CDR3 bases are TGTGCCAGCATTTATGCAGGGGGCTTTCAGCCCCAGCATTTT.

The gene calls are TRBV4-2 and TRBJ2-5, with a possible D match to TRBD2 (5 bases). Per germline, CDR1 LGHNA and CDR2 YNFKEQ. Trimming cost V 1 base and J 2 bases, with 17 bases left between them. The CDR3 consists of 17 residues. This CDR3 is CASSQGLGRGVQETQYF. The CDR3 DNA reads TGTGCCAGCAGCCAAGGTCTGGGGAGAGGAGTACAAGAGACCCAGTACTTC.

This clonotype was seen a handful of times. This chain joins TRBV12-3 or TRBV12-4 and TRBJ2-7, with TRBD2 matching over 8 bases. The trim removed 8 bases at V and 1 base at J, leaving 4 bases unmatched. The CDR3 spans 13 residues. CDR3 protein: CASQPSGSYEQYF. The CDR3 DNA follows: TGTGCCAGCCAGCCTAGCGGGTCCTACGAGCAGTACTTC.

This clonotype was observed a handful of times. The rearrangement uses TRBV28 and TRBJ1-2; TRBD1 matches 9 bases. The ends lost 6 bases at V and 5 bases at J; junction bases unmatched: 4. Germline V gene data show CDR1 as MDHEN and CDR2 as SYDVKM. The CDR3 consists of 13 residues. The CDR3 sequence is CASRTGGNYGYTF. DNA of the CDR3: TGTGCCAGCAGGACAGGGGGGAATTATGGCTACACCTTC.

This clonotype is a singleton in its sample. CDR3 DNA sequence: TGTGCCACAGAGTCTGGAAACACCATATATTTT. Its translation: CATESGNTIYF. V and J are TRBV3-1 and TRBJ1-3; the D is unclear. V lost 10 bases and J 1 base, leaving 5 bases between the germline ends. This CDR3 comprises 11 residues. CDR1 and CDR2 from the germline V gene are LGHDT and YNNKEL (reference sequence).

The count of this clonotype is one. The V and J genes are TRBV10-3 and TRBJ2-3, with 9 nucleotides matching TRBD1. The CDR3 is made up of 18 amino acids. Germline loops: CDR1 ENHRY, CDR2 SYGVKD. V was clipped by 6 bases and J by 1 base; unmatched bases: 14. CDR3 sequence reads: CAISHVRDRAYRTDTQYF. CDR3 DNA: TGTGCCATCAGCCATGTAAGGGACAGGGCCTATCGCACAGATACGCAGTATTTT.

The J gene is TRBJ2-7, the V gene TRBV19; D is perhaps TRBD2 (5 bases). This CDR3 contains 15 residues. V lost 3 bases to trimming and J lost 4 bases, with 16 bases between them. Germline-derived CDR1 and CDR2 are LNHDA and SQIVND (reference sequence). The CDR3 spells CASSIQAAGVYEQYF. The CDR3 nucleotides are TGTGCCAGTAGTATTCAAGCGGCAGGAGTTTACGAGCAGTACTTC.